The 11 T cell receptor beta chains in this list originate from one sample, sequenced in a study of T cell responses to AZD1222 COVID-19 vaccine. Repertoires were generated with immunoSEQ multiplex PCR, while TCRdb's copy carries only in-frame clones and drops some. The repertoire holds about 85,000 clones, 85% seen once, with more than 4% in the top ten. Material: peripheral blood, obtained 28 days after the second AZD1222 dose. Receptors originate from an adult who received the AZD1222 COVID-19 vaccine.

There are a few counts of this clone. CDR3 bases: TGTGCCAGCAGCCTAACGAGGACGAACACTGAAGCTTTCTTT. This codes for CASSLTRTNTEAFF. This rearrangement joins TRBV28 to TRBJ1-1; D unresolved. The V gene lost 6 bases and the J gene lost 1 base, with 12 bases spanning the gap. CDR1 is MDHEN and CDR2 is SYDVKM in the germline V gene. This CDR3 contains 14 residues. Based on the CDR3 plus reference TRBV28 and TRBJ1-1, the full variable domain is DVKVTQSSRYLVKRTGEKVFLECVQDMDHENMFWYRQDPGLGLRLIYFSYDVKMKEKGDIPEGYSVSREKKERFSLILESASTNQTSMYLCASSLTRTNTEAFFGQGTRLTVV.

CDR3 coding DNA: TGTGCCAGCAGTTTAGCAGGGCGGGCAAACACCATATATTTT. Protein sequence: CASSLAGRANTIYF. The genes are TRBV28 and TRBJ1-3; D may be TRBD1 (5 bases). V lost 2 bases, J lost 6 bases, and 11 bases lay in between. Germline V gives CDR1 MDHEN, CDR2 SYDVKM. The CDR3 has 14 residues.

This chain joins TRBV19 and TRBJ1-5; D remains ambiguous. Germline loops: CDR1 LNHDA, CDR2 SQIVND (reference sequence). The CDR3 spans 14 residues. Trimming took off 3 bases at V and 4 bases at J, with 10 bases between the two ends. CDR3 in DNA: TGTGCCAGTAGTATCCGGACCTCAAATCAGCCCCAGCATTTT. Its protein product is CASSIRTSNQPQHF.

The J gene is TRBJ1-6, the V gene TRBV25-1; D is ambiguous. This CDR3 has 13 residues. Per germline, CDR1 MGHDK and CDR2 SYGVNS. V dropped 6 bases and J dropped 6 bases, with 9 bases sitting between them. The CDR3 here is CASSGRGNSPLHF. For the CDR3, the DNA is TGTGCCAGCAGCGGGCGAGGTAATTCACCCCTCCACTTT.

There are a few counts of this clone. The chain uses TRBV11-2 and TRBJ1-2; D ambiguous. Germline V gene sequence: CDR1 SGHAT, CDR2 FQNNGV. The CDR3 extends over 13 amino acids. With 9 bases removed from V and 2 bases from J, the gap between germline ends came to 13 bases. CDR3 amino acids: CASRRLGNYGYTF. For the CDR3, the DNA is TGTGCCAGTCGGAGGCTTGGAAACTATGGCTACACCTTC.

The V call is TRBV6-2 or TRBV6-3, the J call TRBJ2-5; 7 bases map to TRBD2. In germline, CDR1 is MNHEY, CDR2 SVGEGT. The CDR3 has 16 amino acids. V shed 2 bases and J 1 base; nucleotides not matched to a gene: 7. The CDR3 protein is CASSYGAGVIQETQYF. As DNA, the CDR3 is TGTGCCAGCAGTTACGGGGCGGGAGTTATCCAAGAGACCCAGTACTTC.

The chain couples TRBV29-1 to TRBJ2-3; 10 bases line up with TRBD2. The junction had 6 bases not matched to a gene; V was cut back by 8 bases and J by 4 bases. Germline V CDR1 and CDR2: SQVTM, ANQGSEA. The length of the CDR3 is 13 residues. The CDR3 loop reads CSITSGVSDTQYF. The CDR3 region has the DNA TGCAGCATAACTAGCGGGGTCTCAGATACGCAGTATTTT.

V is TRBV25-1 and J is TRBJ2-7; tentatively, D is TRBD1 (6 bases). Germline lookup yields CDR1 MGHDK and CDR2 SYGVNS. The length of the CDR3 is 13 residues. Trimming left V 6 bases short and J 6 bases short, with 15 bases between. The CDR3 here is CASRGGRGSEQYF. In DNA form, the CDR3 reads TGTGCCAGCAGAGGTGGCAGGGGCTCCGAGCAGTACTTC.

The CDR3 DNA is TGTGCCAGCAGTCGGGGAGGGTCCTTGGACAATGAGCAGTTCTTC. It yields the protein CASSRGGSLDNEQFF. The chain joins TRBV6-5 to TRBJ2-1, with 7 bases that match TRBD2. Losses at the gene ends were 5 bases for V and 5 bases for J; bases not matched to a gene: 9. The CDR3 consists of 15 residues. Germline V CDR1 and CDR2: MNHEY, SVGAGI.

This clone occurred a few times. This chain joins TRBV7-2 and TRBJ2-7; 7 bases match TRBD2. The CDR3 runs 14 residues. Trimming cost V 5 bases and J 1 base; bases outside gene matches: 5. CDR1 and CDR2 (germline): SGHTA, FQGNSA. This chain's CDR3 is CASSLGGNSYEQYF. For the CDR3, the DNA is TGTGCCAGCAGCCTGGGGGGGAATTCCTACGAGCAGTACTTC.

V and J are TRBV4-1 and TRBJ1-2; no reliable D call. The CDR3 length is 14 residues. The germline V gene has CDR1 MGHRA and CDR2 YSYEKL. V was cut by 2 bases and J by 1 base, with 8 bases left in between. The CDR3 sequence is CASSQLQINYGYTF. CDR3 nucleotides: TGCGCCAGCAGCCAACTACAGATTAACTATGGCTACACCTTC.